These 10 T cell receptor beta chains share one sample of origin, sequenced in a study of long-term antiretroviral therapy in people with HIV. Running of the v3.0 immunoSEQ assay took place at survey level. Libraries were prepared by immunoSEQ multiplex PCR; TCRdb keeps only in-frame clonotypes and omits some of them. The sample lists roughly 30,000 clones; just under 90% were seen once. Here the sequenced sample was unsorted PBMCs, taken 3.2 years before starting antiretroviral therapy. Every receptor here comes from a man over 45 with HIV.

This chain links TRBV6-5 with TRBJ1-1, with D unclear. From germline, CDR1 is MNHEY and CDR2 SVGAGI. The CDR3 covers 13 residues. V shed 3 bases and J shed 4 bases, with 9 bases lying between them. In nucleotides, the CDR3 is TGTGCCAGCAGTTATGGAAGGTCCACTGAAGCTTTCTTT. Its translation: CASSYGRSTEAFF.

This clone has a handful of counts. The chain joins TRBV5-4 to TRBJ2-7; 15 positions match TRBD2. CDR1 is SGHNT, CDR2 YYREEE, per germline (reference sequence). This CDR3 region has 15 residues. The J segment lost 6 bases and the V segment lost 4 bases, leaving 5 bases of the junction unmatched. This chain's CDR3 is CASSQGLAGGVEQYF. The CDR3 nucleotides are TGTGCCAGCAGCCAGGGACTAGCGGGAGGTGTCGAGCAGTACTTC.

The V gene is TRBV28, the J gene TRBJ1-1; no clear D. With 8 bases removed from V and 0 bases from J, the gap between germline ends came to 4 bases. Per germline, CDR1 MDHEN and CDR2 SYDVKM. The CDR3 has 11 residues. CDR3 DNA: TGTGCCAGCGAAGTGAACACTGAAGCTTTCTTT. Protein: CASEVNTEAFF.

The chain is built from TRBV7-6 and TRBJ2-7, with D maybe TRBD1 (6 bases). With 2 bases removed from V and 3 bases from J, the gap between germline ends came to 11 bases. The length of the CDR3 is 14 residues. Germline-derived CDR1 and CDR2 are SGHVS and FNYEAQ. CDR3 sequence (DNA): TGTGCCAGCAGCTTAAGGGACATCTTCTACGAGCAGTACTTC. It encodes CASSLRDIFYEQYF.

This chain links TRBV30 with TRBJ2-2, with a possible D match to TRBD2 (6 bases). Germline V gives CDR1 GTSNPN, CDR2 SVGIG (reference sequence). This CDR3 has 17 residues. V dropped 0 bases and J dropped 3 bases, with 17 bases sitting between them. Here the CDR3 DNA reads TGTGCCTGGAGTGTACGGAGGGTTTTGGGCCACACCGGGGAGCTGTTTTTT. Its protein product is CAWSVRRVLGHTGELFF.

The V call is TRBV5-4, the J call TRBJ2-5; 8 positions match TRBD1. There are 17 residues in the CDR3. Trimming at V came to 4 bases and at J to 5 bases, leaving 16 bases not matched to a gene. Germline V gene data show CDR1 as SGHNT and CDR2 as YYREEE (reference sequence). CDR3 region: CASSPGAGGVLWETQYF. CDR3 in DNA: TGTGCCAGCAGCCCGGGGGCAGGGGGCGTATTATGGGAGACCCAGTACTTC.

The chain has TRBV18 and TRBJ2-6; no clear D gene. V dropped 2 bases and J dropped 0 bases, with 14 bases sitting between them. Looked up from germline, CDR1 is KGHSH and CDR2 is LQKENI. This CDR3 has 18 residues. As DNA, the CDR3 is TGTGCCAGCTCACCATTGGATCAGGCGAGCTCTGGGGCCAACGTCCTGACTTTC. Translation: CASSPLDQASSGANVLTF.

The gene calls are TRBV10-3 and TRBJ1-2; 9 positions agree with TRBD1. CDR1 and CDR2 from the germline V gene are ENHRY and SYGVKD. The ends lost 2 bases at V and 4 bases at J; junction bases unmatched: 2. The CDR3 is 14 amino acids. The CDR3 is CAISEQTGGYGYTF. The CDR3 DNA is TGTGCCATCAGTGAGCAGACAGGGGGCTATGGCTACACCTTC.

This chain joins TRBV5-6 and TRBJ2-3; 7 nucleotides line up with TRBD1. CDR1 is SGHDT and CDR2 is YYEEEE in the germline V gene. V shed 1 base and J 6 bases; nucleotides not matched to a gene: 8. The CDR3 extends over 15 amino acids. Here the CDR3 DNA reads TGTGCCAGCAGCTTGAGGGGGCGCGCATCTGATACGCAGTATTTT. It specifies CASSLRGRASDTQYF. The whole variable domain, remainder taken from reference TRBV5-6 and TRBJ2-3, is DAGVTQSPTHLIKTRGQQVTLRCSPKSGHDTVSWYQQALGQGPQFIFQYYEEEERQRGNFPDRFSGHQFPNYSSELNVNALLLGDSALYLCASSLRGRASDTQYFGPGTRLTVL.

This sequence joins TRBV6-6 and TRBJ2-3, with 12 bases fitting TRBD1. Trimming took 0 bases from V and 6 from J; bases not matched to a gene: 4. Germline V gene lookup returns CDR1 MNHNY and CDR2 SVGAGI (reference sequence). This CDR3 is 16 amino acids long. The CDR3 protein is CASSYSRDRGRDTQYF. CDR3 DNA: TGTGCCAGCAGTTACTCCCGGGACAGGGGGCGGGATACGCAGTATTTT.